This entry features one TCR beta chain sequence. The data were taken from a study of blood T cell repertoires in COVID-19. Study as a whole: T cells, B-cell-depleted T cells, or PBMCs provided the cDNA or gDNA that served as material.

The assay was immunoSEQ multiplex PCR, and TCRdb's table has in-frame clones only and misses some. The sample consists of some 15,000 clones, more than 70% of them appearing once. The length of the CDR3 is 14 residues. J gave up 7 bases and V 6 bases, and 10 bases lay outside the gene matches. Germline V gene sequence: CDR1 MNHEY, CDR2 SVGAGI. The chain recombines TRBV6-5 with TRBJ1-2; 8 nucleotides line up with TRBD1. Sequenced input: peripheral blood. The receptor comes from a human donor in a cohort sampled during active COVID-19. This CDR3 reads CASRGQASSGGYTF. DNA for the CDR3: TGTGCCAGCAGGGGACAGGCCTCCTCGGGTGGCTACACCTTC.